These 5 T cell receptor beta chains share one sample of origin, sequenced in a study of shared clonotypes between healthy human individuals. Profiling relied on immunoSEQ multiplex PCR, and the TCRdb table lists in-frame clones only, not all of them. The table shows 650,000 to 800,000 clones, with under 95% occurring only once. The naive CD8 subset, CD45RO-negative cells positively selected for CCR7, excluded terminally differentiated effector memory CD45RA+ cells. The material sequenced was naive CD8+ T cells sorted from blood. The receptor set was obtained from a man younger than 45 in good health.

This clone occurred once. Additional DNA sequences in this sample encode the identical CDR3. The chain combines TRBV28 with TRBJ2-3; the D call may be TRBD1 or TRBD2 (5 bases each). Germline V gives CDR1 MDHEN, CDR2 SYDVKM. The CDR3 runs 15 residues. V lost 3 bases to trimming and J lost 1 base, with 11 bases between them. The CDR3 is CASSLRGGGTDTQYF. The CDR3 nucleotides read TGTGCCAGCAGTTTGAGGGGTGGCGGCACAGATACGCAGTATTTT. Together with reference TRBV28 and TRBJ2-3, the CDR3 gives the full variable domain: DVKVTQSSRYLVKRTGEKVFLECVQDMDHENMFWYRQDPGLGLRLIYFSYDVKMKEKGDIPEGYSVSREKKERFSLILESASTNQTSMYLCASSLRGGGTDTQYFGPGTRLTVL.

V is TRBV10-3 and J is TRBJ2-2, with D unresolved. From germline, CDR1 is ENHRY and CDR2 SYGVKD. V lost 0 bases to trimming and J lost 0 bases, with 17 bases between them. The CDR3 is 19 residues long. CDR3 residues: CAISESKLSRATNTGELFF. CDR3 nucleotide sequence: TGTGCCATCAGTGAGTCGAAGTTAAGTAGGGCCACGAACACCGGGGAGCTGTTTTTT.

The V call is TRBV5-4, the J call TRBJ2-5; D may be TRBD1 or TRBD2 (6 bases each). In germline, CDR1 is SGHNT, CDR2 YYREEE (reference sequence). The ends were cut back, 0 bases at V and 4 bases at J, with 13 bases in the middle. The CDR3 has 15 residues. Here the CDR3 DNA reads TGTGCCAGCAGCTTGGTTTTGGGGGGCCGAGAGACCCAGTACTTC. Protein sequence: CASSLVLGGRETQYF. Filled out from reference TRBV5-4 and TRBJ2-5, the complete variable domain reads ETGVTQSPTHLIKTRGQQVTLRCSSQSGHNTVSWYQQALGQGPQFIFQYYREEENGRGNFPPRFSGLQFPNYSSELNVNALELDDSALYLCASSLVLGGRETQYFGPGTRLLVL.

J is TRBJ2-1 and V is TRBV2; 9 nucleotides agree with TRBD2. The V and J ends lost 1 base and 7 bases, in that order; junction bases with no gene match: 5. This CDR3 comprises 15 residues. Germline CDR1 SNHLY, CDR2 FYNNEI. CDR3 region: CASSEGPSGNNEQFF. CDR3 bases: TGTGCCAGCAGTGAAGGTCCTAGCGGGAATAATGAGCAGTTCTTC. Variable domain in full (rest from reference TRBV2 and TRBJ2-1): EPEVTQTPSHQVTQMGQEVILRCVPISNHLYFYWYRQILGQKVEFLVSFYNNEISEKSEIFDDQFSVERPDGSNFTLKIRSTKLEDSAMYFCASSEGPSGNNEQFFGPGTRLTVL.

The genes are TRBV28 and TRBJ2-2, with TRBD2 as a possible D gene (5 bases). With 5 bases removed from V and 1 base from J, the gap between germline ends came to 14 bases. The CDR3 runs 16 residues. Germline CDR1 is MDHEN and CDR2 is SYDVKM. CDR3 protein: CASSPHWGENTGELFF. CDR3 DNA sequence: TGTGCCAGCAGTCCCCACTGGGGAGAGAACACCGGGGAGCTGTTTTTT.